This TCR beta chain was captured in a study of shared clonotypes between healthy human individuals. Notes on the study in general: Estimated clonotype richness was generally higher in naive than memory subsets.

The naive CD8 fraction comprised CD45RO-negative cells positively selected for CCR7 and excluded terminally differentiated effector memory CD45RA+ cells. Assay: immunoSEQ multiplex PCR; the TCRdb copy retains only in-frame clones and omits some. The data contain about 2 million clones, 85% to 95% of them seen just once; the ten biggest clones take up more than 0.95%. With regard to this clone: What it binds is unknown. In the same sample, other DNA sequences code for this CDR3.

Trimming took 0 bases from V and 3 from J; bases not matched to a gene: 4. Germline CDR1 MGHRA, CDR2 YSYEKL. This CDR3 comprises 16 residues. The V and J genes are TRBV4-1 and TRBJ1-2; 10 nucleotides match TRBD1. The sequenced material came from naive CD8+ T cells sorted from blood. The TCR originated in a young man in good health. The CDR3 is CASSQERQGAYYGYTF. The DNA for the CDR3 is TGCGCCAGCAGCCAAGAACGACAGGGGGCCTACTATGGCTACACCTTC.